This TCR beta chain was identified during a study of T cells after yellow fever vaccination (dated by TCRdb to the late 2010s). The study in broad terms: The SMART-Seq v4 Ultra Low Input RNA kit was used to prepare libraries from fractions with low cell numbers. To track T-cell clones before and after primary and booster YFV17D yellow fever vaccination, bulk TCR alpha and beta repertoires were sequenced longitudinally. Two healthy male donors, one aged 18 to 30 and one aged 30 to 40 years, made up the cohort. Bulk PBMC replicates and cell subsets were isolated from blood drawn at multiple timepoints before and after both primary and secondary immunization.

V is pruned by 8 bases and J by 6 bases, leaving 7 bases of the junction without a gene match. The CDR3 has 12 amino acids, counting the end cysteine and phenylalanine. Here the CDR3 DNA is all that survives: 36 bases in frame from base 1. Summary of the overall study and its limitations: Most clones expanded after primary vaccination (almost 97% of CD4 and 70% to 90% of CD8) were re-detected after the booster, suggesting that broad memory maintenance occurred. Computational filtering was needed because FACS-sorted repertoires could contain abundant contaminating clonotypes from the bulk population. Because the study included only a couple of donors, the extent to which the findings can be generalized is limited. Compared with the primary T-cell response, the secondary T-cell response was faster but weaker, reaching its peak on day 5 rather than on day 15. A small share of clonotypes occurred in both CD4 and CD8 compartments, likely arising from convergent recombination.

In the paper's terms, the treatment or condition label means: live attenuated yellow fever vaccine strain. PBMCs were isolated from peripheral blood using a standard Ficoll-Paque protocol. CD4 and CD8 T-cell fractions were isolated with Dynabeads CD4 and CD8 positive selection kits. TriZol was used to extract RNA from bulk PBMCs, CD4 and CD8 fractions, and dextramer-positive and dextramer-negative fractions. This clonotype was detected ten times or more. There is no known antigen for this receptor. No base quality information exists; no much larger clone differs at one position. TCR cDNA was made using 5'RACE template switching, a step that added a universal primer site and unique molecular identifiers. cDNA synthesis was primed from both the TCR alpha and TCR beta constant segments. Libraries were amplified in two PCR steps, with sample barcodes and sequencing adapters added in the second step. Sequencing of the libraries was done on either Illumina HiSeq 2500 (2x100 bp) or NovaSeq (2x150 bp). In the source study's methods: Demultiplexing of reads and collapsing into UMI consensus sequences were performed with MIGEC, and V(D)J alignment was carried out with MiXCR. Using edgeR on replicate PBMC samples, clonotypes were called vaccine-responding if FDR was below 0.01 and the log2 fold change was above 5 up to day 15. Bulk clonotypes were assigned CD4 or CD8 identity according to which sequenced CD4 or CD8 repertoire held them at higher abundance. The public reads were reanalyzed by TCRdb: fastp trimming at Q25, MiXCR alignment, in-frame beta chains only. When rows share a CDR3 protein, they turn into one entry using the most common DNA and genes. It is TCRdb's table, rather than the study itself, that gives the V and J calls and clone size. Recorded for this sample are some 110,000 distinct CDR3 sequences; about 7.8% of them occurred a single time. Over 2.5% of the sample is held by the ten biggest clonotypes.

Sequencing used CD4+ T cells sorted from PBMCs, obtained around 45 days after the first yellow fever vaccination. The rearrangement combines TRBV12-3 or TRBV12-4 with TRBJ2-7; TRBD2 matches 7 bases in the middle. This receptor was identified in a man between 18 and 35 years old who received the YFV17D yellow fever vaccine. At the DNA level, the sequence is TGTGCCAGCGGGGGGGGAAGCGGCGAGCAGTACTTC. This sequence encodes CASGGGSGEQYF.